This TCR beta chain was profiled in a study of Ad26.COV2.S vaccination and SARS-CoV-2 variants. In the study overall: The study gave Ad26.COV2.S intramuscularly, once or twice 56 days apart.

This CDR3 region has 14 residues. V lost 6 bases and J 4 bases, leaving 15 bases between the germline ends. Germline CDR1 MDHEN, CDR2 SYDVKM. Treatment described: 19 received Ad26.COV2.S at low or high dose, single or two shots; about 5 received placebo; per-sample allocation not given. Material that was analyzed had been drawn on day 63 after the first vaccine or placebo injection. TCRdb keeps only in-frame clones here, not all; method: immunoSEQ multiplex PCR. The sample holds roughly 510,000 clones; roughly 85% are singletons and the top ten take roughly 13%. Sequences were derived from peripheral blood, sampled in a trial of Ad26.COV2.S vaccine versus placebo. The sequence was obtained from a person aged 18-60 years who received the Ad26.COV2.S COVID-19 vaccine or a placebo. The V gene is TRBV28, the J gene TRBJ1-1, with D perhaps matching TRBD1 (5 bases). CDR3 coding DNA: TGTGCCAGCAGGGGCGGGACGAGTTTCACTGAAGCTTTCTTT. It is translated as CASRGGTSFTEAFF. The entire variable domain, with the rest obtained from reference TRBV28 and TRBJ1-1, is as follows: DVKVTQSSRYLVKRTGEKVFLECVQDMDHENMFWYRQDPGLGLRLIYFSYDVKMKEKGDIPEGYSVSREKKERFSLILESASTNQTSMYLCASRGGTSFTEAFFGQGTRLTVV.